This entry lists 23 T cell receptor beta chains sequenced from one sample in a study of cytomegalovirus exposure and HLA in healthy donors (TCRdb year 2017). Receptor amplification or capture employed the immunoSEQ multiplex PCR assay. For the multiplex PCR, a mixture combining 60 forward primers for TCR Vbeta segments and 13 reverse primers for TCR Jbeta segments was used. This is the immuneACCESS table as TCRdb keeps it, with only in-frame sequences that have V and J called. A part of the clones is gone; compared with another copy, unresolved V genes explain less than half, and the rest is unexplained. Counted in this sample were roughly 99,000 clones; approximately 79% of them appeared once. Clones ranked in the top ten supply about 2.5% of the sample. The sequencing sample was made of PBMCs. These receptor sequences come from a man younger than 30 in good health and CMV-seronegative.

This clone has more than one count but fewer than ten. The chain carries TRBV7-8 and TRBJ2-1, with a weak D call TRBD2 (5 bases). V lost 6 bases, J lost 9 bases, and 12 bases lay in between. The CDR3 totals 12 residues. Germline CDR1 and CDR2: SGHVS and FQNEAQ. For the CDR3, the DNA is TGTGCCAGCAGTCTTAGCGTTAGTGAGCAGTTCTTC. Its translation: CASSLSVSEQFF.

This sequence joins TRBV4-2 and TRBJ2-5, with 10 nucleotides matching TRBD2. The J segment lost 4 bases and the V segment lost 0 bases, leaving 8 bases of the junction unmatched. From germline, CDR1 is LGHNA and CDR2 YNFKEQ. The CDR3 consists of 17 residues. The CDR3 nucleotides read TGTGCCAGCAGCCAAGAAGGAGCGGGGGGGCCGGTAGAGACCCAGTACTTC. It specifies CASSQEGAGGPVETQYF.

V is TRBV5-1 and J is TRBJ1-1; D call uncertain. Germline lookup yields CDR1 SGHRS and CDR2 YFSETQ. This CDR3 is built from 14 residues. V was clipped by 0 bases and J by 1 base, with 7 bases between them. This chain's CDR3 is CASSLVGQNTEAFF. The CDR3, as DNA: TGCGCCAGCAGCTTGGTGGGCCAGAACACTGAAGCTTTCTTT.

The chain links TRBV29-1 to TRBJ1-2, with D maybe TRBD1 (6 bases). CDR3 length equals 12 residues. The germline V gene encodes CDR1 SQVTM and CDR2 ANQGSEA. Trimming left V 2 bases short and J 4 bases short, with 8 bases between. The CDR3 sequence: CSVEQGSYGYTF. In DNA form, the CDR3 reads TGCAGCGTTGAACAGGGGAGCTATGGCTACACCTTC.

The V gene is TRBV2, the J gene TRBJ1-5, with D unresolved. The CDR3 extends over 13 amino acids. Between the trimmed V and J ends, which lost 5 bases and 6 bases, there was a span of 11 bases. Germline CDR1 and CDR2: SNHLY and FYNNEI. The CDR3 nucleotides read TGTGCCAGCAGTCCCCCCAACAGTCAGCCCCAGCATTTT. Its protein product is CASSPPNSQPQHF. The full variable domain, with the rest looked up from reference TRBV2 and TRBJ1-5, is EPEVTQTPSHQVTQMGQEVILRCVPISNHLYFYWYRQILGQKVEFLVSFYNNEISEKSEIFDDQFSVERPDGSNFTLKIRSTKLEDSAMYFCASSPPNSQPQHFGDGTRLSIL.

This sequence joins TRBV7-9 and TRBJ1-3, with a tentative D call TRBD1 (6 bases). In germline, CDR1 is SEHNR, CDR2 FQNEAQ (reference sequence). This CDR3 is built from 17 residues. Trimming pared 5 bases from V and 0 bases from J, leaving 17 bases between. The CDR3 sequence: CASSLGIDRSSGNTIYF. The CDR3 coding sequence is TGTGCCAGCAGCCTCGGAATCGACAGGAGCTCTGGAAACACCATATATTTT.

As concerns this clone: A junction boundary mismatches the germline segment, possibly from a read error. This chain uses TRBV20-1 with TRBJ2-7; D unclear. The CDR3 has 10 residues. CDR1 is DFQATT, CDR2 SNEGSKA, per germline (reference sequence). The CDR3 spells CSAQNYEQCF. CDR3 coding DNA: TGCAGTGCTCAAAACTACGAGCAGTGCTTC.

This clone was counted a few times. CDR3 DNA: TGTGCCAGCATTTCTGGGGGGGGCGGTACGCAGTATTTT. Protein sequence: CASISGGGGTQYF. The chain combines TRBV7-9 with TRBJ2-3; possibly TRBD2 for D (7 bases). The CDR3 has 13 residues. Germline V gene data show CDR1 as SEHNR and CDR2 as FQNEAQ (reference sequence). Trimming left V 7 bases short and J 8 bases short, with 16 bases between.

The sample holds a few counts of this clone. The chain recombines TRBV6-1 with TRBJ2-3, with 7 bases fitting TRBD1. V dropped 3 bases and J dropped 2; count of bases not matched to a gene: 5. Germline CDR1 and CDR2: MNHNS and SASEGT. The CDR3 has 15 residues. CDR3 protein: CASSEMQGVTDTQYF. Written as DNA, the CDR3 is TGTGCCAGCAGTGAGATGCAGGGGGTCACAGATACGCAGTATTTT.

V gene TRBV5-6 combines with J gene TRBJ1-2; D might be TRBD1 (5 bases). Trimming pared 0 bases from V and 3 bases from J, leaving 12 bases between. This CDR3 is built from 15 residues. Germline lookup yields CDR1 SGHDT and CDR2 YYEEEE. CDR3 nucleotides: TGTGCCAGCAGCTTGGGGGCAGGGATCCACTATGGCTACACCTTC. It codes for CASSLGAGIHYGYTF.

The chain has TRBV9 and TRBJ1-2; D unresolved. Germline V lookup: CDR1 SGDLS, CDR2 YYNGEE. The ends were cut back, 0 bases at V and 4 bases at J, with 13 bases in the middle. The CDR3 runs to 15 residues. CDR3 residues: CASSVDLSFSYGYTF. The CDR3 DNA sequence: TGTGCCAGCAGCGTAGATCTGTCCTTCAGCTATGGCTACACCTTC. The complete variable domain, with remaining parts taken from reference TRBV9 and TRBJ1-2, reads DSGVTQTPKHLITATGQRVTLRCSPRSGDLSVYWYQQSLDQGLQFLIQYYNGEERAKGNILERFSAQQFPDLHSELNLSSLELGDSALYFCASSVDLSFSYGYTFGSGTRLTVV.

This clone was seen a few times. This rearrangement joins TRBV7-8 to TRBJ2-7, with D possibly matching TRBD2 (5 bases). The germline gives CDR1 SGHVS, CDR2 FQNEAQ. The CDR3 runs 15 residues. The germline V and J ends were trimmed by 5 bases and 5 bases, with 19 bases remaining between them. DNA of the CDR3: TGTGCCAGCAGCCAAACGAGAGAGCTAGCCAACGAGCAGTACTTC. Amino acids: CASSQTRELANEQYF.

This rearrangement joins TRBV19 to TRBJ2-5; tentatively, D is TRBD2 (5 bases). The CDR3 sequence is 13 residues long. CDR1 and CDR2 from the germline V gene are LNHDA and SQIVND (reference sequence). The V end was cut by 5 bases, the J end by 5 bases, with 12 bases between. The CDR3 here is CASSPLPGETQYF. CDR3 in DNA: TGTGCCAGTAGTCCTCTTCCGGGGGAGACCCAGTACTTC.

A single count supports this clone. The rearrangement joins TRBV6-1 to TRBJ2-2; D is unresolved. The CDR3 extends over 12 amino acids. Germline-derived CDR1 and CDR2 are MNHNS and SASEGT. V lost 6 bases to trimming and J lost 3 bases, with 5 bases between them. The CDR3 DNA is TGTGCCAGCAGCCCGGACACCGGGGAGCTGTTTTTT. Translation gives CASSPDTGELFF.

The chain is built from TRBV4-1 and TRBJ1-2; 9 nucleotides agree with TRBD1. The CDR3 contains 14 residues. With V trimmed by 1 base and J by 4 bases, 1 base remained unmatched. The germline V gene has CDR1 MGHRA and CDR2 YSYEKL. The CDR3, as DNA: TGCGCCAGCAGCCAAGCGACAGGGGGCTATGGCTACACCTTC. Its translation: CASSQATGGYGYTF.

The chain couples TRBV7-2 to TRBJ2-5; a possible D gene is TRBD2 (5 bases). The CDR3 is 13 amino acids. Trimming took off 7 bases at V and 4 bases at J, with 13 bases between the two ends. CDR1 and CDR2 from the germline V gene are SGHTA and FQGNSA. CDR3 sequence (DNA): TGTGCCAGCAACCCCGGCGGAGGAGAGACCCAGTACTTC. It yields the protein CASNPGGGETQYF.

This clone has only a few counts. The chain employs TRBV2 and TRBJ1-1, with D possibly matching TRBD1 (5 bases). Germline loops: CDR1 SNHLY, CDR2 FYNNEI. The V and J ends lost 7 bases and 4 bases respectively, with 13 bases between them. This CDR3 spans 13 amino acids. The CDR3 is CASKSRTGTEAFF. CDR3 nucleotides: TGTGCCAGCAAATCACGCACAGGCACTGAAGCTTTCTTT.

This clone was seen a handful of times. In nucleotides, the CDR3 is TGTGCCAGCAGTGGACAGGTCATGAACACTGAAGCTTTCTTT. Protein sequence: CASSGQVMNTEAFF. The chain recombines TRBV6-4 with TRBJ1-1, with D tentatively TRBD1 (6 bases). This CDR3 has 14 amino acids. Germline V gene lookup returns CDR1 MRHNA and CDR2 SNTAGT. The V and J ends lost 4 bases and 0 bases respectively, with 9 bases between them.

CDR3 in amino acids: CASSLNRGLETQYF. CDR3 sequence (DNA): TGTGCCAGCAGCCTTAACAGGGGCCTGGAGACCCAGTACTTC. V gene TRBV6-5 combines with J gene TRBJ2-5, with 7 bases matching TRBD1. V dropped 6 bases and J dropped 5; count of bases not matched to a gene: 9. The CDR3 has 14 amino acids. The germline gives CDR1 MNHEY, CDR2 SVGAGI.

The V and J genes are TRBV4-3 and TRBJ1-2; 7 bases agree with TRBD1. The trim removed 3 bases at V and 4 bases at J, leaving 2 bases unmatched. In germline, CDR1 is LGHNA, CDR2 YSLEER. This CDR3 spans 13 amino acids. The CDR3 loop reads CASSQGQSYGYTF. In DNA form, the CDR3 reads TGCGCCAGCAGCCAGGGACAGTCCTATGGCTACACCTTC.

The rearrangement uses TRBV4-2 and TRBJ1-2; TRBD1 agrees at 10 bases. The CDR3 has 15 residues. Germline V gives CDR1 LGHNA, CDR2 YNFKEQ. Unmatched junction bases numbered 6, after V lost 4 bases and J lost 4 bases. The CDR3: CASSLHGQGGYGYTF. DNA of the CDR3: TGTGCCAGCAGCCTACACGGACAGGGGGGCTATGGCTACACCTTC.

The chain employs TRBV18 and TRBJ2-5, with D unresolved. The CDR3 is 12 residues long. V was cut by 1 base and J by 5 bases, with 5 bases left in between. The germline gives CDR1 KGHSH, CDR2 LQKENI. The CDR3 region is CASSPLRETQYF. The CDR3 region has the DNA TGTGCCAGCTCACCACTACGGGAGACCCAGTACTTC.

The chain employs TRBV29-1 and TRBJ2-5, with 9 positions matching TRBD1. The DNA matches TRBJ2-7 better at its end, which makes the J call doubtful. CDR1 SQVTM and CDR2 ANQGSEA come from the germline V gene. The CDR3 is made up of 15 amino acids. CDR3 residues: CSFSGTGTNLYEQYF. The CDR3 DNA reads TGCAGCTTTTCAGGGACAGGGACCAACCTCTACGAGCAGTACTTC.